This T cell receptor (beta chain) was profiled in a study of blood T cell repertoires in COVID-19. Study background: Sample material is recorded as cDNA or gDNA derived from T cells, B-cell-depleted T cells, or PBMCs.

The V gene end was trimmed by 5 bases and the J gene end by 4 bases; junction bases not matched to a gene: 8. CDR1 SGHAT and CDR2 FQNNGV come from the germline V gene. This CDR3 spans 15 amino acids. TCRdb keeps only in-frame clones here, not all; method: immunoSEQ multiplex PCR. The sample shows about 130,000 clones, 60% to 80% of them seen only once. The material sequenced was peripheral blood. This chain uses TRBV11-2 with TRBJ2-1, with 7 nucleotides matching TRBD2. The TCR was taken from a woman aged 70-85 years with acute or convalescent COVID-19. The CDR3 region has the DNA TGTGCCAGCAGCCGGACTAGGGCGGGATACAATGAGCAGTTCTTC. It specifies CASSRTRAGYNEQFF.